This passage covers 16 T cell receptor beta chains from one sample sequenced in a study of cytomegalovirus exposure and HLA in healthy donors. PCR amplification relied on 60 Vbeta primers (plus 13 Jbeta primers). Assay used: immunoSEQ multiplex PCR; TCRdb lists only in-frame clones, some missing. The table records about 150,000 clones, roughly 83% of them present only once. The specimen sequenced was PBMCs. Receptor source: a boy younger than 10 in good health and CMV-seronegative.

This rearrangement joins TRBV7-9 to TRBJ1-1; 9 positions match TRBD1. Germline V lookup: CDR1 SEHNR, CDR2 FQNEAQ (reference sequence). This CDR3 region has 16 residues. V shed 5 bases, J shed 0 bases, and the junction held 7 bases outside the gene matches. Here the CDR3 DNA reads TGTGCCAGCAGCCGGACAGGGGATGGCATGAACACTGAAGCTTTCTTT. It translates to CASSRTGDGMNTEAFF.

V gene TRBV4-1 combines with J gene TRBJ2-3; the D gene is possibly TRBD2 (5 bases). Germline lookup yields CDR1 MGHRA and CDR2 YSYEKL. CDR3 length equals 19 residues. Trimming stripped 6 bases from V and 11 bases from J, with 36 bases between. DNA for the CDR3: TGCGCCAGCAGAGCCCACGGTTCAGGCATGACGGGAAACCCTACAAGGCAGTATTTT. This encodes CASRAHGSGMTGNPTRQYF.

The V call is TRBV27, the J call TRBJ1-2, with D possibly TRBD1 on 6 matching bases. This CDR3 contains 13 residues. Germline V gene data show CDR1 as MNHEY and CDR2 as SMNVEV (reference sequence). Trimming left V 5 bases short and J 8 bases short, with 15 bases between. The CDR3 spells CASSPGTKNGYTF. CDR3 bases: TGTGCCAGCAGTCCCGGGACAAAAAACGGCTACACCTTC.

This chain uses TRBV12-5 with TRBJ2-7; TRBD1 matches 9 bases. In germline, CDR1 is LGHNT, CDR2 FRNRAP. The CDR3 contains 14 residues. Trimming at V came to 7 bases and at J to 0 bases, leaving 4 bases not matched to a gene. The CDR3 DNA is TGTGCTAGTGCCCCGGGACAGGGCTCCTACGAGCAGTACTTC. It is translated as CASAPGQGSYEQYF.

This clone was recorded a few times. The chain recombines TRBV19 with TRBJ2-1, with 10 bases identical to TRBD2. V was pared by 8 bases and J by 8 bases, with 6 bases of the junction left unmatched. The CDR3 runs to 13 residues. Germline V gene lookup returns CDR1 LNHDA and CDR2 SQIVND (reference sequence). Written as DNA, the CDR3 is TGTGCCAGTGCCGGGACTAGCGTCGATGAGCAGTTCTTC. This gives the protein CASAGTSVDEQFF. The whole variable domain, remainder taken from reference TRBV19 and TRBJ2-1, is DGGITQSPKYLFRKEGQNVTLSCEQNLNHDAMYWYRQDPGQGLRLIYYSQIVNDFQKGDIAEGYSVSREKKESFPLTVTSAQKNPTAFYLCASAGTSVDEQFFGPGTRLTVL.

The V gene is TRBV27, the J gene TRBJ1-2; 7 bases align to TRBD1. V was clipped by 5 bases and J by 4 bases; unmatched bases: 7. Germline CDR1 reads MNHEY; CDR2 reads SMNVEV (reference sequence). CDR3 size: 14 residues. The chain's CDR3 is CASSVDRAGYGYTF. DNA of the CDR3: TGTGCCAGCAGTGTTGACAGGGCGGGCTATGGCTACACCTTC.

The chain is built from TRBV9 and TRBJ2-5, with 8 bases identical to TRBD2. The germline CDR1 and CDR2 sequences are SGDLS and YYNGEE. V shed 4 bases, J shed 3 bases, and the junction held 2 bases outside the gene matches. The CDR3 sequence is 13 residues long. The CDR3 loop reads CASSKGLEETQYF. In DNA form, the CDR3 reads TGTGCCAGCAGCAAGGGACTAGAAGAGACCCAGTACTTC. The variable domain in full, completed from reference TRBV9 and TRBJ2-5, reads DSGVTQTPKHLITATGQRVTLRCSPRSGDLSVYWYQQSLDQGLQFLIQYYNGEERAKGNILERFSAQQFPDLHSELNLSSLELGDSALYFCASSKGLEETQYFGPGTRLLVL.

The rearrangement links TRBV27 to TRBJ2-2; TRBD2 matches at 7 bases. After removal of 8 bases from V and 5 bases from J, the junction contained 14 bases not matched to a gene. Germline-derived CDR1 and CDR2 are MNHEY and SMNVEV (reference sequence). This CDR3 contains 16 residues. CDR3 loop: CASPLYRGRETGELFF. The CDR3 nucleotides read TGTGCCAGCCCTCTTTATAGAGGGAGGGAAACCGGGGAGCTGTTTTTT.

V gene TRBV9 combines with J gene TRBJ1-6; D is undetermined. The ends were cut back, 2 bases at V and 13 bases at J, with 4 bases in the middle. Germline lookup yields CDR1 SGDLS and CDR2 YYNGEE. This CDR3 has 10 residues. The CDR3 DNA sequence: TGTGCCAGCAGCGTTCCTCCCCTCCACTTT. Amino acid sequence: CASSVPPLHF. Filled out from reference TRBV9 and TRBJ1-6, the complete variable domain reads DSGVTQTPKHLITATGQRVTLRCSPRSGDLSVYWYQQSLDQGLQFLIQYYNGEERAKGNILERFSAQQFPDLHSELNLSSLELGDSALYFCASSVPPLHFGNGTRLTVT.

With respect to this clone: Sequence at one end of the junction differs from germline and may be a read error. The chain combines TRBV7-7 with TRBJ2-7; D is possibly TRBD2 (7 bases). This CDR3 contains 17 residues. CDR1 and CDR2 from the germline V gene are SSHAT and FNYEAQ (reference sequence). The CDR3 region has the DNA TGTGCTAGCAGCCCCTTGCGGGGGCCCTTCCCCGGCTACGAGCAGTACTTC. Encoded protein: CASSPLRGPFPGYEQYF. The full variable domain, rest sourced from reference TRBV7-7 and TRBJ2-7, is GAGVSQSPRYKVTKRGQDVTLRCDPISSHATLYWYQQALGQGPEFLTYFNYEAQPDKSGLPSDRFSAERPEGSISTLTIQRTEQRDSAMYRCASSPLRGPFPGYEQYFGPGTRLTVT.

The chain combines TRBV6-1 with TRBJ2-7; 7 positions match TRBD2. The CDR3 covers 14 residues. CDR1 is MNHNS, CDR2 SASEGT, per germline. V trimming: 1 base; J trimming: 4 bases; junction bases outside the gene matches: 4. CDR3 bases: TGTGCCAGCAGTGAAGGCGGGGGACCTTACGAGCAGTACGTC. Protein product: CASSEGGGPYEQYV.

The chain has TRBV5-4 and TRBJ2-1; TRBD2 matches at 11 bases. The V gene end was trimmed by 4 bases and the J gene end by 8 bases; junction bases not matched to a gene: 11. Germline V CDR1 and CDR2: SGHNT, YYREEE (reference sequence). CDR3 size: 16 residues. The CDR3 sequence is CASSPALAGGKDEQFF. CDR3 DNA sequence: TGTGCCAGCAGCCCGGCCTTAGCGGGAGGGAAGGATGAGCAGTTCTTC.

This clone has just one count. This chain uses TRBV4-3 with TRBJ1-2, with D unresolved. This CDR3 contains 15 residues. Germline loops: CDR1 LGHNA, CDR2 YSLEER. The V end was cut by 4 bases, the J end by 4 bases, with 16 bases between. The CDR3 DNA reads TGCGCCAGCAGCCGAGATAGAGACACCGTCTATGGCTACACCTTC. Translating it yields CASSRDRDTVYGYTF.

This chain uses TRBV30 with TRBJ1-1, with D unresolved. Germline lookup yields CDR1 GTSNPN and CDR2 SVGIG (reference sequence). V shed 2 bases and J shed 1 base, with 8 bases lying between them. The CDR3 consists of 13 residues. The CDR3 sequence is CAWSRGRNTEAFF. CDR3 coding DNA: TGTGCCTGGAGTAGAGGGAGGAACACTGAAGCTTTCTTT.

V usage is TRBV6-5 and J usage is TRBJ1-2; 7 bases line up with TRBD1. Germline lookup yields CDR1 MNHEY and CDR2 SVGAGI. This CDR3 has 15 amino acids. With V trimmed by 5 bases and J by 5 bases, 11 bases remained unmatched. Written as DNA, the CDR3 is TGTGCCAGCAGTACCCGACAGGGAGCCCCTTATGGCTACACCTTC. Encoded protein: CASSTRQGAPYGYTF.

The chain uses TRBV25-1 and TRBJ2-5; maybe TRBD2 (5 bases). CDR3 length: 15 residues. V shed 3 bases and J shed 1 base, with 12 bases lying between them. Germline CDR1 MGHDK, CDR2 SYGVNS. CDR3 loop: CASSESRGPQETQYF. As DNA, the CDR3 is TGTGCCAGCAGTGAGTCTCGGGGTCCCCAAGAGACCCAGTACTTC.